Below are 16 T cell receptor beta chains sequenced from a single sample in a study of regulatory T cells in long-lasting Graves disease. The time point: newly diagnosed GD, antithyroid drugs for less than 3 months. RNA from PBMCs was the source of the TCR library. Arm-PCR of CDR3 regions and iRepertoire HTBI primers were the basis on which TCR beta libraries were built. MiXCR, applied by TCRdb to the multiplex PCR reads, yields one record per CDR3 protein. The sample lists approximately 360,000 distinct CDR3 sequences; approximately 12% were seen once. These records were also assigned to another study, of T cells in Graves' hyperthyroidism and ophthalmopathy.

The sequences come from peripheral blood mononuclear cells (PBMCs), collected at new diagnosis, from a patient treated with antithyroid drugs. These receptors originate from a woman under 30 with Graves disease.

There are many counts of this clonotype. The chain carries TRBV18 and TRBJ2-1; D unresolved. With 3 bases removed from V and 0 bases from J, the gap between germline ends came to 9 bases. The germline gives CDR1 KGHSH, CDR2 LQKENI. The CDR3 extends over 15 amino acids. The CDR3 spells CASSPLESSYNEQFF. The CDR3 DNA sequence: TGTGCCAGCTCACCTCTAGAGAGCTCCTACAATGAGCAGTTCTTC. The variable domain in full, completed from reference TRBV18 and TRBJ2-1, reads NAGVMQNPRHLVRRRGQEARLRCSPMKGHSHVYWYRQLPEEGLKFMVYLQKENIIDESGMPKERFSAEFPKEGPSILRIQQVVRGDSAAYFCASSPLESSYNEQFFGPGTRLTVL.

The V call is TRBV20-1, the J call TRBJ2-3; D is perhaps TRBD1 or TRBD2 (6 bases each). The J call may be in error: the DNA end matches TRBJ2-1 better. The germline V gene has CDR1 DFQATT and CDR2 SNEGSKA (reference sequence). This CDR3 region has 15 residues. CDR3 DNA: TGCAGTCTTTCCCAGGGGCGGGGACGCCTCGATGAGCAGTTCTTC. Protein sequence: CSLSQGRGRLDEQFF.

This clonotype was seen many times. The chain couples TRBV20-1 to TRBJ1-2, with TRBD1 matching 8 bases. Germline lookup yields CDR1 DFQATT and CDR2 SNEGSKA (reference sequence). There are 14 residues in the CDR3. V lost 6 bases, J lost 6 bases, and 12 bases stayed unmatched. In nucleotides, the CDR3 is TGCAGTGCCGACCCGGACAGGGCTTTTGATGGCTACACCTTC. It translates to CSADPDRAFDGYTF.

A few counts support this clonotype. The chain links TRBV4-2 to TRBJ2-3; the match to TRBD2 covers 8 bases. The CDR3 is 16 amino acids. CDR1 is LGHNA and CDR2 is YNFKEQ in the germline V gene. The J segment lost 3 bases and the V segment lost 3 bases, leaving 8 bases of the junction unmatched. The CDR3, as DNA: TGTGCCAGCAGCCAGACCAAAGCGGGGGAAACAGATACGCAGTATTTT. It yields the protein CASSQTKAGETDTQYF.

This clonotype was counted at least ten times. V gene TRBV20-1 combines with J gene TRBJ2-5; 7 nucleotides match TRBD2. The CDR3 covers 16 residues. Germline CDR1 DFQATT, CDR2 SNEGSKA (reference sequence). V was clipped by 0 bases and J by 5 bases; unmatched bases: 12. CDR3 sequence (DNA): TGCAGTGCTAGAGATCTTAAGGCGGGAGAAATGGAGACCCAGTACTTC. Its protein is CSARDLKAGEMETQYF.

Comments on this clonotype: Being one base from a much bigger clone, this may be a read error. The J gene is TRBJ2-7, the V gene TRBV20-1, with a weak D call TRBD2 (5 bases). This CDR3 spans 12 amino acids. V lost 3 bases to trimming and J lost 3 bases, with 9 bases between them. Germline loops: CDR1 DFQATT, CDR2 SNEGSKA (reference sequence). CDR3 nucleotide sequence: TGCAGTGCTAGGGGAGCGGACTACGAGCAGTACGTC. Protein product: CSARGADYEQYV.

This clonotype was observed a few times. The genes are TRBV30 and TRBJ1-4, with TRBD1 as a possible D gene (5 bases). Germline values: CDR1 GTSNPN, CDR2 SVGIG (reference sequence). The CDR3 has 15 amino acids. Trimming shortened V by 1 base and J by 4 bases, and 13 bases separated the two germline ends. The CDR3: CAWSATAGSNEKLFF. Written as DNA, the CDR3 is TGTGCCTGGAGTGCTACGGCAGGGAGTAATGAAAAACTGTTTTTT.

This clonotype has only a few counts. CDR3 protein: CSARTMGALGLADYNEQFF. DNA of the CDR3: TGCAGTGCTAGAACAATGGGGGCGTTAGGACTAGCGGATTACAATGAGCAGTTCTTC. The chain is built from TRBV20-1 and TRBJ2-1, with 10 bases matching TRBD2. V lost 2 bases, J lost 4 bases, and 17 bases stayed unmatched. From germline, CDR1 is DFQATT and CDR2 SNEGSKA (reference sequence). The CDR3 is 19 amino acids.

This clonotype appeared many times. V gene TRBV5-1 combines with J gene TRBJ2-2; D ambiguous. In germline, CDR1 is SGHRS, CDR2 YFSETQ. The V and J ends lost 4 bases and 7 bases respectively, with 11 bases between them. The CDR3 covers 13 residues. The chain's CDR3 is CASSDTRVGELFF. CDR3 bases: TGCGCCAGCAGCGATACCCGAGTCGGGGAGCTGTTTTTT. The entire variable domain, with the rest obtained from reference TRBV5-1 and TRBJ2-2, is as follows: KAGVTQTPRYLIKTRGQQVTLSCSPISGHRSVSWYQQTPGQGLQFLFEYFSETQRNKGNFPGRFSGRQFSNSRSEMNVSTLELGDSALYLCASSDTRVGELFFGEGSRLTVL.

This clonotype was counted at least ten times. The chain uses TRBV19 and TRBJ1-2; TRBD1 might be the D (6 bases). Germline loops: CDR1 LNHDA, CDR2 SQIVND (reference sequence). Trimming cost V 5 bases and J 5 bases, with 12 bases left between them. The length of the CDR3 is 13 residues. CDR3 loop: CASSAAGEYGYTF. CDR3 bases: TGTGCCAGTAGTGCCGCAGGGGAGTATGGCTACACCTTC.

This chain connects TRBV29-1 to TRBJ1-2, with 7 bases that match TRBD1. V was pared by 6 bases and J by 0 bases, with 16 bases of the junction left unmatched. Germline V CDR1 and CDR2: SQVTM, ANQGSEA. This CDR3 comprises 17 residues. In DNA, the CDR3 is TGCAGCGTGGCCAATAGGGGGACAGCTCCTTCTAACTATGGCTACACCTTC. Its protein product is CSVANRGTAPSNYGYTF.

This clonotype came up many times. The rearrangement joins TRBV18 to TRBJ2-5; the D gene is possibly TRBD2 (5 bases). The V end was cut by 2 bases, the J end by 3 bases, with 10 bases between. CDR1 and CDR2 (germline): KGHSH, LQKENI. This CDR3 has 14 residues. CDR3 residues: CASSPETTKETQYF. CDR3 nucleotides: TGTGCCAGCTCACCAGAGACTACGAAAGAGACCCAGTACTTC.

The gene calls are TRBV19 and TRBJ1-1; 8 nucleotides agree with TRBD1. The CDR3 totals 14 residues. CDR1 LNHDA and CDR2 SQIVND come from the germline V gene (reference sequence). V gave up 5 bases and J gave up 4 bases; unmatched junction bases: 6. The CDR3 loop is CASSYTGGLTEAFF. CDR3 sequence (DNA): TGTGCCAGTAGTTATACAGGGGGTCTCACTGAAGCTTTCTTT.

This sequence joins TRBV6-2 or TRBV6-3 and TRBJ2-7; D is possibly TRBD2 (6 bases). Germline V lookup: CDR1 MNHEY, CDR2 SVGEGT. The CDR3 has 14 amino acids. With 3 bases removed from V and 2 bases from J, the gap between germline ends came to 11 bases. CDR3 protein: CASSYVERAYEQYF. The CDR3 DNA reads TGTGCCAGCAGTTATGTCGAGCGGGCCTACGAGCAGTACTTC.

In its sample, this clonotype was seen a few times. The chain combines TRBV7-9 with TRBJ2-3; D perhaps matches TRBD1 (6 bases). Germline V lookup: CDR1 SEHNR, CDR2 FQNEAQ (reference sequence). This CDR3 spans 16 amino acids. The V end was cut by 2 bases, the J end by 2 bases, with 14 bases between. The CDR3 spells CASSLSNREATDTQYF. The CDR3 DNA sequence: TGTGCCAGCAGCTTAAGTAACAGGGAAGCCACAGATACGCAGTATTTT.

This clonotype was counted a few times. V and J are TRBV6-2 or TRBV6-3 and TRBJ1-1; D may be TRBD1 (5 bases). The CDR3 is 11 residues long. Deletions cut 6 bases from V and 4 bases from J, with 6 bases between. The germline CDR1 and CDR2 sequences are MNHEY and SVGEGT. CDR3 protein: CASRGTTEAFF. For the CDR3, the DNA is TGTGCCAGCAGAGGGACCACTGAAGCTTTCTTT.